The sequence of this T cell receptor (beta chain) was determined in a study of cytotoxic CD8 clonotypes in ibrutinib-treated CLL. Across the whole study: Researchers reported over 9 relapsed/refractory and 15 treatment-naive patients, under 18 of them IGHV unmutated. The study recorded mean values of about 260,000 productive templates and tens of thousands of productive rearrangements per sample. Points from the study as a whole: Among the clonotypes, public ones were uncommon and contracted or held stable on treatment. Upon ibrutinib response clonality rose, and upon progression it fell back toward baseline.

Clones were sequenced by immunoSEQ multiplex PCR, and TCRdb holds only the in-frame ones, with some missing. The top ten hold approximately 2% of the sample, which has over 150,000 clones, 81% seen once. With respect to this clone: Its antigen is currently unknown.

The sequence derives from a human donor with chronic lymphocytic leukemia. The sample here was PBMCs, taken after 12 months of ibrutinib treatment.

As DNA, the CDR3 is TGTGCCAGCAGCGTAGGCGAGCGGGGGGCCTACAATGAGCAGTTCTTC. It specifies CASSVGERGAYNEQFF. The V call is TRBV9, the J call TRBJ2-1; TRBD2 matches 9 bases. The ends lost 0 bases at V and 2 bases at J; junction bases unmatched: 3. Germline V gene lookup returns CDR1 SGDLS and CDR2 YYNGEE. The CDR3 has 16 amino acids.